The following is a TCR beta chain sequence with its context. Methods used by the authors: Filtering of immunoSEQ junctional sequences could not match full-length read filtering. The protocol was immunoSEQ multiplex PCR, while the TCRdb copy is restricted to in-frame clones and leaves out a portion. V, J and clone size reflect that table, while D and trimming were determined from the DNA. The repertoire holds roughly 2.5 million clones, with about 92% as singletons. Every donor was a Caucasian adult from Nashville, Tennessee. The data derive from a study of shared clonotypes between healthy human individuals. In the study overall: A few men and a couple of women, aged 18 to 49, were donors.

The CDR3 has 14 amino acids. Germline lookup yields CDR1 SGHVS and CDR2 FQNEAQ. The V and J ends lost 0 bases and 3 bases respectively, with 6 bases between them. V and J are TRBV7-8 and TRBJ2-1; D is ambiguous. This clonotype was sampled from a man in his late teens or twenties in good health. The material sequenced was naive CD4+ T cells sorted from blood. Documented subset: CD45RA+ positively selected. The CDR3 reads CASSLATVYNEQFF. CDR3 DNA sequence: TGTGCCAGCAGCTTAGCTACCGTCTACAATGAGCAGTTCTTC.